The 17 T cell receptor beta chains in this list originate from one sample, sequenced in a study of T cell responses to AZD1222 COVID-19 vaccine. Libraries were prepared by immunoSEQ multiplex PCR; TCRdb keeps only in-frame clonotypes and omits some of them. The profile shows 150,000 or so clones, about 91% of them singletons. Material: peripheral blood, obtained on day 0 of MenACWY control vaccination. The receptors were gathered from an adult in good health.

The chain uses TRBV19 and TRBJ2-2; no firm D call. Germline V gene lookup returns CDR1 LNHDA and CDR2 SQIVND (reference sequence). The CDR3 runs 11 residues. Trimming removed 4 bases at V and 4 bases at J, with 1 base between. This CDR3 reads CASSTTGELFF. DNA for the CDR3: TGTGCCAGTAGTACCACCGGGGAGCTGTTTTTT.

The V gene is TRBV12-5, the J gene TRBJ1-1; D remains ambiguous. CDR1 LGHNT and CDR2 FRNRAP come from the germline V gene. The CDR3 is 15 amino acids. The V end was cut by 6 bases, the J end by 4 bases, with 18 bases between. The CDR3 is CASGHLREGSTEAFF. As DNA, the CDR3 is TGTGCTAGTGGCCACTTAAGGGAGGGTAGCACTGAAGCTTTCTTT.

V and J are TRBV28 and TRBJ2-5; TRBD1 is a possible D gene (5 bases). The germline gives CDR1 MDHEN, CDR2 SYDVKM. The CDR3 covers 13 residues. Trimming stripped 6 bases from V and 0 bases from J, with 8 bases between. The CDR3 DNA follows: TGTGCCAGCAGCAGACAGTACCAAGAGACCCAGTACTTC. It is translated as CASSRQYQETQYF.

The chain joins TRBV3-1 (or the pseudogene TRBV3-2) to TRBJ1-2, with 8 positions matching TRBD1. The J segment lost 8 bases and the V segment lost 3 bases, leaving 8 bases of the junction unmatched. The CDR3 loop spans 14 amino acids. CDR1 is LGHDT, CDR2 YNNKEL, per germline (reference sequence). The CDR3 is CASSHGRGPGGYTF. DNA of the CDR3: TGTGCCAGCAGCCACGGCAGGGGGCCGGGCGGCTACACCTTC.

This CDR3 is CASSLTAWTRGEQYF. CDR3 DNA sequence: TGTGCCAGCAGTTTAACAGCATGGACTAGGGGCGAGCAGTACTTC. The chain uses TRBV28 and TRBJ2-7; 7 nucleotides line up with TRBD2. The germline V gene has CDR1 MDHEN and CDR2 SYDVKM. V lost 2 bases and J lost 6; bases outside the gene matches: 10. This CDR3 comprises 15 residues.

In DNA, the CDR3 is TGTGCCAGTAGTCTTCCGGGACAGGGGAGCGCTGAAGCTTTCTTT. It yields the protein CASSLPGQGSAEAFF. The gene calls are TRBV19 and TRBJ1-1; 10 positions agree with TRBD1. V was pared by 5 bases and J by 6 bases, with 9 bases of the junction left unmatched. Germline V gene sequence: CDR1 LNHDA, CDR2 SQIVND (reference sequence). This CDR3 has 15 amino acids.

The rearrangement links TRBV5-6 to TRBJ1-6, with D hard to call. CDR1 and CDR2 from the germline V gene are SGHDT and YYEEEE. This CDR3 has 16 amino acids. The germline V and J ends were trimmed by 0 bases and 10 bases, with 17 bases remaining between them. This CDR3 is CASSLDRTAYGSPLHF. The CDR3 nucleotides are TGTGCCAGCAGCTTGGACCGGACCGCCTATGGGTCACCCCTCCACTTT.

The chain has TRBV7-9 and TRBJ2-2, with 7 bases fitting TRBD2. V lost 4 bases to trimming and J lost 4 bases; unmatched junction nucleotides: 9. This CDR3 spans 16 amino acids. Germline V gene sequence: CDR1 SEHNR, CDR2 FQNEAQ (reference sequence). CDR3: CASSSGGRAITGELFF. CDR3 coding DNA: TGTGCCAGCAGCTCCGGGGGGAGGGCGATCACCGGGGAGCTGTTTTTT. The full variable domain, completed using reference TRBV7-9 and TRBJ2-2, is DTGVSQNPRHKITKRGQNVTFRCDPISEHNRLYWYRQTLGQGPEFLTYFQNEAQLEKSRLLSDRFSAERPKGSFSTLEIQRTEQGDSAMYLCASSSGGRAITGELFFGEGSRLTVL.

The gene calls are TRBV28 and TRBJ2-7, with a tentative D call TRBD2 (6 bases). Germline CDR1 MDHEN, CDR2 SYDVKM. V lost 6 bases and J 0 bases, leaving 9 bases between the germline ends. The CDR3 contains 13 residues. This CDR3 is CASRSGASYEQYF. DNA for the CDR3: TGTGCCAGCAGATCGGGAGCCTCCTACGAGCAGTACTTC.

The chain carries TRBV19 and TRBJ1-1; 10 bases line up with TRBD1. Per germline, CDR1 LNHDA and CDR2 SQIVND (reference sequence). This CDR3 is built from 14 residues. Germline trimming cut 7 bases from V and 1 base from J; bases unmatched to any gene: 3. As DNA, the CDR3 is TGTGCCAGTATCCGACAGGGGGCGAACACTGAAGCTTTCTTT. Amino acids: CASIRQGANTEAFF.

About this clone: Other DNA variants within this sample encode the same CDR3. The CDR3 nucleotides read TGTGCCAGTAGTATAAGCAGCTACAATGAGCAGTTCTTC. Translating gives CASSISSYNEQFF. This chain uses TRBV19 with TRBJ2-1; D unresolved. This CDR3 is 13 amino acids long. The V and J ends lost 2 bases and 3 bases respectively, with 5 bases between them. Germline V gene data show CDR1 as LNHDA and CDR2 as SQIVND (reference sequence).

The chain has TRBV4-3 and TRBJ2-7; TRBD1 agrees at 10 bases. Germline assignment: CDR1 LGHNA and CDR2 YSLEER. Trimming took 2 bases from V and 6 from J; bases not matched to a gene: 7. CDR3 length: 15 amino acids. CDR3 nucleotides: TGCGCCAGCAGCCAATTCCGGGACAGGGGTGGCGAGCAGTACTTC. Encoded protein: CASSQFRDRGGEQYF.

The chain carries TRBV3-1 (or the pseudogene TRBV3-2) and TRBJ2-1, with TRBD2 matching over 11 bases. Trimming removed 4 bases from V and 8 bases from J; junction bases left unmatched: 7. The CDR3 consists of 15 residues. CDR1 and CDR2 from the germline V gene are LGHDT and YNNKEL (reference sequence). The CDR3 sequence is CASSPRLAGWDEQFF. In DNA, the CDR3 is TGTGCCAGCAGCCCTAGACTAGCGGGATGGGATGAGCAGTTCTTC.

This chain links TRBV7-3 with TRBJ2-1; 11 bases agree with TRBD2. The germline CDR1 and CDR2 sequences are SGHTA and FQGTGA. With 5 bases clipped from V and 7 bases from J, the junction kept 4 bases outside the gene matches. CDR3 size: 14 residues. The CDR3 loop is CASSRPSGGNEQFF. The CDR3 nucleotides read TGTGCCAGCAGCCGCCCTAGCGGGGGGAATGAGCAGTTCTTC.

The genes are TRBV12-3 or TRBV12-4 and TRBJ1-1; the D gene is possibly TRBD1 (5 bases). The CDR3 is 13 residues long. V lost 6 bases and J 0 bases, leaving 8 bases between the germline ends. CDR3 protein: CASRTAMNTEAFF. CDR3 in DNA: TGTGCCAGCAGGACAGCGATGAACACTGAAGCTTTCTTT.

The V and J genes are TRBV7-2 and TRBJ1-5; D gene ambiguous. CDR1 is SGHTA and CDR2 is FQGNSA in the germline V gene. The CDR3 runs to 13 residues. The ends were cut back, 1 base at V and 10 bases at J, with 11 bases in the middle. The CDR3 spells CASSLGSAEPQHF. CDR3 sequence (DNA): TGTGCCAGCAGCTTAGGGAGCGCGGAACCCCAGCATTTT.

The chain recombines TRBV4-2 with TRBJ2-5; no reliable D call. There are 13 residues in the CDR3. Germline CDR1 is LGHNA and CDR2 is YNFKEQ. V was shortened by 0 bases and J by 4 bases, with 6 bases between the two germline ends. The DNA for the CDR3 is TGTGCCAGCAGCCAAGAAGCCACAGAGACCCAGTACTTC. It translates to CASSQEATETQYF.